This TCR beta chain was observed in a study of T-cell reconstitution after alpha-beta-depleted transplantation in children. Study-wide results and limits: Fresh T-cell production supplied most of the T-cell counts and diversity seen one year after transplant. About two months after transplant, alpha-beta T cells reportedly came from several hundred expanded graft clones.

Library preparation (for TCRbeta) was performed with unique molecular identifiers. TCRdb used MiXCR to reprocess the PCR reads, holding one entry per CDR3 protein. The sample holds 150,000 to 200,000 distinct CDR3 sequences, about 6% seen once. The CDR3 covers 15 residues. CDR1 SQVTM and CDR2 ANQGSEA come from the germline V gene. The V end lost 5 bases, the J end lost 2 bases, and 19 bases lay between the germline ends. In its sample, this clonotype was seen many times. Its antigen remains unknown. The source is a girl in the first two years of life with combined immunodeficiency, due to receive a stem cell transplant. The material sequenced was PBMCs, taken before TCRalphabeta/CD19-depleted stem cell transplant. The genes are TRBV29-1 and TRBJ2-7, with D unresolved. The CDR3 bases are TGCAGCGTTTGCTCAGCGACCCCGAACACCTACGAGCAGTACTTC. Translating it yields CSVCSATPNTYEQYF.